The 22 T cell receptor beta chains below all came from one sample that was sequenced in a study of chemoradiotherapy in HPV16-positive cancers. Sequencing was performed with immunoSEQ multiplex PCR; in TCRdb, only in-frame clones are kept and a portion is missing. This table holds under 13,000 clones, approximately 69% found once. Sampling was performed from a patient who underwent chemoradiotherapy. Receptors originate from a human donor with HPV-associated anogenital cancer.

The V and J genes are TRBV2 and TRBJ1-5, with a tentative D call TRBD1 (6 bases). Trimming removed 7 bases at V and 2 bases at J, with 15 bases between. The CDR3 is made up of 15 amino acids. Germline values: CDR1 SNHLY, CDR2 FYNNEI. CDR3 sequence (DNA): TGTGCCAGCAATAACGAGGGGGTAGGCAATCAGCCCCAGCATTTT. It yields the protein CASNNEGVGNQPQHF.

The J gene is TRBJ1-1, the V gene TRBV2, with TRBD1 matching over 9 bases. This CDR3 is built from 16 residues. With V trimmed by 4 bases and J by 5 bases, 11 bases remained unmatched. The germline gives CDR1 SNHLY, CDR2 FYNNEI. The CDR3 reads CASSGAYTGGRTEAFF. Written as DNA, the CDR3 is TGTGCCAGCAGTGGGGCATACACAGGGGGCAGGACTGAAGCTTTCTTT.

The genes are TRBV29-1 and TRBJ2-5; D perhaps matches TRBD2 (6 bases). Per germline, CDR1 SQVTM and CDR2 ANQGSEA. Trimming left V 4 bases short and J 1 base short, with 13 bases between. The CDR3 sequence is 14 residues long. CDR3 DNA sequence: TGCAGCGTTGGTCGACCCGGGGGCCAAGAGACCCAGTACTTC. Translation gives CSVGRPGGQETQYF.

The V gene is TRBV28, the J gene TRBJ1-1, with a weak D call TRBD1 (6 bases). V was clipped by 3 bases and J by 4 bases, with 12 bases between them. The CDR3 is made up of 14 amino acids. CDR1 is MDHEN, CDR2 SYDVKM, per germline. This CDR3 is CASSFDEGGTEAFF. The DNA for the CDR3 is TGTGCCAGCAGTTTCGACGAGGGGGGCACTGAAGCTTTCTTT.

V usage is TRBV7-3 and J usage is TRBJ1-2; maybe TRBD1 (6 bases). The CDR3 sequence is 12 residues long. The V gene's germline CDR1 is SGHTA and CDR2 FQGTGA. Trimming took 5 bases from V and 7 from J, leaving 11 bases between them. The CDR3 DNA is TGTGCCAGCAGCGAACAGGGTTCTGGCTACACCTTC. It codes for CASSEQGSGYTF.

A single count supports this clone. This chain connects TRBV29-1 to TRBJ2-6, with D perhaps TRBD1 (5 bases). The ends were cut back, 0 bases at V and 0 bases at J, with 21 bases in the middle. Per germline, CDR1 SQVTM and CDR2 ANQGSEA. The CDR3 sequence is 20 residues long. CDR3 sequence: CSVEDWSQGEVISGANVLTF. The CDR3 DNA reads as TGCAGCGTTGAAGATTGGTCCCAGGGTGAGGTGATCTCTGGGGCCAACGTCCTGACTTTC.

This chain's CDR3 is CASSLGGGDGYTF. CDR3 nucleotides: TGTGCCAGCAGCTTAGGAGGGGGAGATGGCTACACCTTC. The chain combines TRBV11-3 with TRBJ1-2, with TRBD1 as a possible D gene (6 bases). The germline V gene encodes CDR1 SGHNT and CDR2 YENEEA. The CDR3 extends over 13 amino acids. V lost 1 base to trimming and J lost 6 bases, with 9 bases between them.

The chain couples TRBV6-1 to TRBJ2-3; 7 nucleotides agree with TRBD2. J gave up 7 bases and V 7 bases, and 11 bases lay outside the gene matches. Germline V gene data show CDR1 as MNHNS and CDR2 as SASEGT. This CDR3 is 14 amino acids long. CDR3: CASILGGSQYTQYF. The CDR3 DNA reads TGTGCCAGCATCCTGGGGGGGAGCCAATATACGCAGTATTTT.

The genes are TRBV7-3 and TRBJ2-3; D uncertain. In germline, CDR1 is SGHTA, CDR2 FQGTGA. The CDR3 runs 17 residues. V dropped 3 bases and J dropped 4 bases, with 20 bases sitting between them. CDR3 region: CASSFTSRALDADTQYF. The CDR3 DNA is TGTGCCAGCAGCTTCACCTCTAGGGCTTTGGACGCAGATACGCAGTATTTT.

The CDR3 bases are TGTGCCAGCAACCCCCTCGGCCAGACCCAGTACTTC. Amino acids: CASNPLGQTQYF. The chain recombines TRBV5-4 with TRBJ2-5; D remains unclear. V was shortened by 6 bases and J by 6 bases, with 12 bases between the two germline ends. The CDR3 contains 12 residues. CDR1 SGHNT and CDR2 YYREEE come from the germline V gene (reference sequence).

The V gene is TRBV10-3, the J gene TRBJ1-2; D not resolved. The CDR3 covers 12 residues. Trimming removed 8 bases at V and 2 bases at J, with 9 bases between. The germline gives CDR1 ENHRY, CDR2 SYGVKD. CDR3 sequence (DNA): TGTGCCATCTTCGGGCAGAACTATGGCTACACCTTC. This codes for CAIFGQNYGYTF.

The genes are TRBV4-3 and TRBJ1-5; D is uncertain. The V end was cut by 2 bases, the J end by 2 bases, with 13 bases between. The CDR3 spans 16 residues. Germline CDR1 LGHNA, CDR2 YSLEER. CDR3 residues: CASSQFWASGNQPQHF. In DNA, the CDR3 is TGCGCCAGCAGCCAATTCTGGGCATCGGGCAATCAGCCCCAGCATTTT.

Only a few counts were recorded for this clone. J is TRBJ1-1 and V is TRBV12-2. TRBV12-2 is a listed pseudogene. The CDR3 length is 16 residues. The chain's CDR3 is CASRLAQGLLGPEAFF. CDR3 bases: TGTGCAAGTCGCTTAGCGCAGGGACTCCTGGGGCCTGAAGCTTTCTTT.

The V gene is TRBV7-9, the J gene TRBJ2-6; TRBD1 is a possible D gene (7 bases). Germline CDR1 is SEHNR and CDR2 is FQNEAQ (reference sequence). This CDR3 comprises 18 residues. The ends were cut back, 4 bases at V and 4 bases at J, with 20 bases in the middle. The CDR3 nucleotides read TGTGCCAGCAGCTACGCTGATGGAGGGGGCGGCGGGGCCAACGTCCTGACTTTC. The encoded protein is CASSYADGGGGGANVLTF.

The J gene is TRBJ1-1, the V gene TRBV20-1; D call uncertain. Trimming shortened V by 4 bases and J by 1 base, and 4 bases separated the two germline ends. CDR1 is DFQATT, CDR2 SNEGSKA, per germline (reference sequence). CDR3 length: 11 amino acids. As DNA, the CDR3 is TGCAGTGCTATGCCGAACACTGAAGCTTTCTTT. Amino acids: CSAMPNTEAFF.

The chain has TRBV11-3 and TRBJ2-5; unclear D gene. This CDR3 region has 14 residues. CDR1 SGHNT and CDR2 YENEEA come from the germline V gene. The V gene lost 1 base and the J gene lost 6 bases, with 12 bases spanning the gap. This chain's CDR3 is CASSLGVSRQTQYF. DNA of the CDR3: TGTGCCAGCAGCTTAGGGGTGTCTCGCCAGACCCAGTACTTC.

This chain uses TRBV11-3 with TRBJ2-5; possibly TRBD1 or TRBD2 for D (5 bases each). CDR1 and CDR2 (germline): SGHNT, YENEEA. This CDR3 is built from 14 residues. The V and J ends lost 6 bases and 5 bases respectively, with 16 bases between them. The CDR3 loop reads CASRGRGAAETQYF. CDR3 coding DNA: TGTGCCAGCAGGGGTCGAGGGGCTGCGGAGACCCAGTACTTC. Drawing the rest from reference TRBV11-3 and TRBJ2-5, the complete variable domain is EAGVVQSPRYKIIEKKQPVAFWCNPISGHNTLYWYLQNLGQGPELLIRYENEEAVDDSQLPKDRFSAERLKGVDSTLKIQPAELGDSAVYLCASRGRGAAETQYFGPGTRLLVL.

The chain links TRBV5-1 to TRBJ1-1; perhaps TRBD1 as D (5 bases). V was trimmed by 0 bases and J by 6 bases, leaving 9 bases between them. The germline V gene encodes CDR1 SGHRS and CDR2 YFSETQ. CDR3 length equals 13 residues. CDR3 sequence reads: CASSLGPTAEAFF. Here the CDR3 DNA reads TGCGCCAGCAGCTTGGGCCCGACAGCTGAAGCTTTCTTT.

The CDR3 protein is CASSRPGGARETQYF. CDR3 nucleotides: TGTGCCAGCAGCCGACCCGGGGGGGCCCGGGAGACCCAGTACTTC. The J gene is TRBJ2-5, the V gene TRBV27; 8 nucleotides align to TRBD2. Germline assignment: CDR1 MNHEY and CDR2 SMNVEV (reference sequence). The CDR3 has 15 amino acids. The V gene end was trimmed by 6 bases and the J gene end by 5 bases; junction bases not matched to a gene: 11.

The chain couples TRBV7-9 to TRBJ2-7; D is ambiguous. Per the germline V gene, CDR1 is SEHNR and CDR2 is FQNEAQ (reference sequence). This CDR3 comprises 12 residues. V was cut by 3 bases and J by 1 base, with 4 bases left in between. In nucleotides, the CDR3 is TGTGCCAGCAGCTTTGGGTCCTACGAGCAGTACTTC. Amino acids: CASSFGSYEQYF.

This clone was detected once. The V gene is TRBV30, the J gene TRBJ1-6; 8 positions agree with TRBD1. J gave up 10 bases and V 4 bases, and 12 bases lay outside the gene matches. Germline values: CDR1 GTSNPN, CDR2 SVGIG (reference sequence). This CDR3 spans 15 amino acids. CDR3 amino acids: CAWTPGQGANSPLHF. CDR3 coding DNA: TGTGCCTGGACCCCCGGGCAGGGGGCTAACTCACCCCTCCACTTT.

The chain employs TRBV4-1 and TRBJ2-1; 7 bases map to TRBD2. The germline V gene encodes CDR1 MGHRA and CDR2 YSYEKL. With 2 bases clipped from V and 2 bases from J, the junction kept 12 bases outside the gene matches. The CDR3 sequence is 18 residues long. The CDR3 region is CASSQPLRLAATYNEQFF. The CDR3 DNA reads TGCGCCAGCAGCCAACCTCTCCGCCTAGCGGCAACCTACAATGAGCAGTTCTTC.